The rows below give T cell receptor beta chains drawn from one sample of a study of blood T cell repertoires in COVID-19. The method was immunoSEQ multiplex PCR; TCRdb's version includes in-frame clones alone and lacks a portion of them. The sample shows some 150,000 clones, approximately 84% of them seen only once. The sequenced material came from peripheral blood. These receptors came from a human donor with acute or convalescent COVID-19. The donor label of this sample is uncertain. The conserved cysteine and the conserved F or W are not part of the CDR3 here. A row's size may be missing; if present it is once, few, many or a size class.

cdr3_aa: ASSWDRGGTEAF
v_call: TRBV5-4
clone_size: -
cdr3_length: 12

cdr3_aa: ASDLAGGRAYNEQF
v_call: TRBV5-1
clone_size: -
cdr3_length: 14

cdr3_aa: ASSLEGGTNTEAF
v_call: TRBV7-3
clone_size: few
cdr3_length: 13

cdr3_aa: ASSTGTGYTGELF
v_call: TRBV18
clone_size: -
cdr3_length: 13

cdr3_aa: ASSFKDSYNEQF
v_call: TRBV11-2
clone_size: once
cdr3_length: 12

cdr3_aa: AWTPAQGAGNIQY
v_call: TRBV30
clone_size: -
cdr3_length: 13

cdr3_aa: ASSSDRVTYEQY
v_call: TRBV28
clone_size: once
cdr3_length: 12

cdr3_aa: ASSPYKGQGYQPQH
v_call: TRBV11-2
clone_size: -
cdr3_length: 14

cdr3_aa: ASSLVITWTGPYEQY
v_call: TRBV5-1
clone_size: -
cdr3_length: 15

cdr3_aa: ASSLNSLYEQY
v_call: TRBV5-6
clone_size: -
cdr3_length: 11

cdr3_aa: ASSASGTGIAPEAF
v_call: TRBV19
clone_size: few
cdr3_length: 14

cdr3_aa: ASSSGIRGYT
v_call: TRBV28
clone_size: once
cdr3_length: 10

cdr3_aa: ASSSTSGRVQETQY
v_call: TRBV7-8
clone_size: -
cdr3_length: 14

cdr3_aa: ASSLGQGYNEQF
v_call: TRBV11-3
clone_size: few
cdr3_length: 12

cdr3_aa: ATTQGMGYEQY
v_call: TRBV10-2
clone_size: -
cdr3_length: 11

cdr3_aa: ASSLDRNTEAF
v_call: TRBV7-7
clone_size: once
cdr3_length: 11

cdr3_aa: ASSPGTDGRTQY
v_call: TRBV2
clone_size: -
cdr3_length: 12

cdr3_aa: ASSPGQGDEKLF
v_call: TRBV2
clone_size: -
cdr3_length: 12

cdr3_aa: ASSEYSGSSYNEQF
v_call: TRBV11-3
clone_size: -
cdr3_length: 14

cdr3_aa: ASSSRTGPGTEAF
v_call: TRBV9
clone_size: -
cdr3_length: 13

cdr3_aa: ASTLSQWGGQPQH
v_call: TRBV21-1
clone_size: -
cdr3_length: 13

cdr3_aa: ASSVEGGVGNTIY
v_call: TRBV9
clone_size: -
cdr3_length: 13

cdr3_aa: ASKDQGMNGYT
v_call: TRBV28
clone_size: -
cdr3_length: 11

cdr3_aa: ASSELAGGERGNYGYT
v_call: TRBV2
clone_size: -
cdr3_length: 16